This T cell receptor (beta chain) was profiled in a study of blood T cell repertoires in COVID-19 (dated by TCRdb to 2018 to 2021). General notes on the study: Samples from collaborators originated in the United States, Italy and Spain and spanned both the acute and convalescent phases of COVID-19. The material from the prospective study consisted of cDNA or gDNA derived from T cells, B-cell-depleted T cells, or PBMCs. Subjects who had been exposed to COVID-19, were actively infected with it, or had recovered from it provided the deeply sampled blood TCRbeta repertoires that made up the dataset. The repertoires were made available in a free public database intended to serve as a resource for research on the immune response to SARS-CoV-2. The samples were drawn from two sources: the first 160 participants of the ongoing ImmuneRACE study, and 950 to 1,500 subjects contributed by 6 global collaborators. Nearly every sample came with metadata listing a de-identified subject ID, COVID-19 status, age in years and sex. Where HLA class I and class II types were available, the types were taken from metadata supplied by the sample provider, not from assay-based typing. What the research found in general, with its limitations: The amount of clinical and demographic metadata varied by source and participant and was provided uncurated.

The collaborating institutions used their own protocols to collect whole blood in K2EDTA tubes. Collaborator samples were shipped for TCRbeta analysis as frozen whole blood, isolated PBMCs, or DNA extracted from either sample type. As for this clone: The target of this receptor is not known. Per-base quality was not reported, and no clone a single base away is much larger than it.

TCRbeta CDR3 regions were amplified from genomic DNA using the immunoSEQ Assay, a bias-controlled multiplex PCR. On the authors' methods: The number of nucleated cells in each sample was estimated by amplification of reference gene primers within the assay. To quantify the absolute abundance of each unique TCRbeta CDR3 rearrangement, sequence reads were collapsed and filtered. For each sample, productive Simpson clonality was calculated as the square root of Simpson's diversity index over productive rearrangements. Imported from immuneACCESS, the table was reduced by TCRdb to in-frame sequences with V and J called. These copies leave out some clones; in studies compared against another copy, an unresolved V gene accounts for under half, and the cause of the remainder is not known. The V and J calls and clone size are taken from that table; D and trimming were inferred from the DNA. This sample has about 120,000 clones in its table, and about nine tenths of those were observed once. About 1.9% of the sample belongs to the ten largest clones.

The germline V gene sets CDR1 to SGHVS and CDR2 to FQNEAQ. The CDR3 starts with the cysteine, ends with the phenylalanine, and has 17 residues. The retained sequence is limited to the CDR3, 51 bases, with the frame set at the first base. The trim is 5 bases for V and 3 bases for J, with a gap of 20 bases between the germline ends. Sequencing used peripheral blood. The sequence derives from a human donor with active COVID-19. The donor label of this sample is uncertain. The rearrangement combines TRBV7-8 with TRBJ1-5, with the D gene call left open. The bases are TGTGCCAGCAGCCGCGCCGCCCAGCTGAGGGACAATCAGCCCCAGCATTTT. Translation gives CASSRAAQLRDNQPQHF.